A single sample is the source of the 16 T cell receptor beta chains below, sequenced in a study of T cells in Graves' hyperthyroidism and ophthalmopathy. Amplified regions were TCR beta CDR3 sequences from RNA transcripts. HTBI primers drove first-round RT-PCR of the TCR CDR3. TCRdb re-analysed the multiplex PCR reads in MiXCR, keeping a single row per CDR3 protein. The sample records 250,000 to 300,000 distinct CDR3 sequences, roughly 14% being singletons. The sample taken for sequencing was blood. The receptors stem from a woman aged 40-49 years with Graves' hyperthyroidism that later progressed to Graves' ophthalmopathy.

This clonotype was seen many times. This chain links TRBV5-1 with TRBJ2-6; the D is unclear. The germline V gene has CDR1 SGHRS and CDR2 YFSETQ. There are 14 residues in the CDR3. The V gene lost 5 bases and the J gene lost 2 bases, with 8 bases spanning the gap. CDR3 sequence (DNA): TGCGCCAGCAGGGACGGTACTGGGGCCAACGTCCTGACTTTC. Translating it yields CASRDGTGANVLTF.

In this sample, this clonotype turned up once. The chain joins TRBV15 to TRBJ2-3, with 10 bases aligning to TRBD2. The J segment lost 2 bases and the V segment lost 3 bases, leaving 5 bases of the junction unmatched. Germline V gene lookup returns CDR1 LNHNV and CDR2 YYDKDF (reference sequence). The CDR3 is 16 amino acids. As DNA, the CDR3 is TGTGCCACCAGCAGGCAACTAGCGGGAACCACAGATACGCAGTATTTT. As protein: CATSRQLAGTTDTQYF.

This clonotype has a handful of counts. The CDR3 region is CASSVASGRFTDTQYF. The CDR3 region has the DNA TGTGCCAGCAGCGTAGCTAGCGGGAGGTTTACAGATACGCAGTATTTT. This chain links TRBV9 with TRBJ2-3, with 11 bases aligning to TRBD2. Per germline, CDR1 SGDLS and CDR2 YYNGEE. The CDR3 covers 16 residues. The V and J ends lost 0 bases and 3 bases, in that order; junction bases with no gene match: 3.

This rearrangement joins TRBV2 to TRBJ2-3; TRBD2 matches at 8 bases. V lost 5 bases to trimming and J lost 3 bases; unmatched junction nucleotides: 13. Germline V lookup: CDR1 SNHLY, CDR2 FYNNEI. CDR3 length: 17 residues. This CDR3 is CASSHGRAELWTDTQYF. For the CDR3, the DNA is TGTGCCAGCAGTCACGGGAGGGCCGAGTTGTGGACAGATACGCAGTATTTT.

This clonotype was found many times. The V and J genes are TRBV7-9 and TRBJ1-2; TRBD1 matches 11 bases. Germline values: CDR1 SEHNR, CDR2 FQNEAQ (reference sequence). Trimming removed 3 bases from V and 3 bases from J; junction bases left unmatched: 9. The CDR3 has 17 residues. The CDR3 loop is CASSFRDRGSLDYGYTF. The CDR3 nucleotides read TGTGCCAGCAGCTTCAGGGACAGGGGGAGCTTGGACTATGGCTACACCTTC.

V gene TRBV3-1 combines with J gene TRBJ2-6, with 7 bases that match TRBD1. The germline V gene has CDR1 LGHDT and CDR2 YNNKEL (reference sequence). The junction had 6 bases not matched to a gene; V was cut back by 3 bases and J by 4 bases. The length of the CDR3 is 16 residues. CDR3 coding DNA: TGTGCCAGCAGCCAGGACTGGGGACAGGGGGCCAACGTCCTGACTTTC. This sequence encodes CASSQDWGQGANVLTF.

This clonotype was observed at least ten times. The rearrangement joins TRBV7-8 to TRBJ2-5; 7 bases agree with TRBD2. The CDR3 extends over 15 amino acids. The trim removed 2 bases at V and 5 bases at J, leaving 8 bases unmatched. Germline CDR1 is SGHVS and CDR2 is FQNEAQ. Here the CDR3 DNA reads TGTGCCAGCAGCTTAAGCGCATTGCGGGGGGAGACCCAGTACTTC. Translating it yields CASSLSALRGETQYF. The whole variable domain, filled in from reference TRBV7-8 and TRBJ2-5, reads GAGVSQSPRYKVAKRGQDVALRCDPISGHVSLFWYQQALGQGPEFLTYFQNEAQLDKSGLPSDRFFAERPEGSVSTLKIQRTQQEDSAVYLCASSLSALRGETQYFGPGTRLLVL.

The V gene is TRBV20-1, the J gene TRBJ1-5; a possible D gene is TRBD1 (5 bases). The CDR3 is made up of 19 amino acids. Germline assignment: CDR1 DFQATT and CDR2 SNEGSKA (reference sequence). The germline V and J ends were trimmed by 6 bases and 3 bases, with 30 bases remaining between them. The CDR3: CSARIEITDKGYINQPQHF. The CDR3 nucleotides are TGCAGTGCCAGAATAGAAATCACAGACAAGGGGTATATCAATCAGCCCCAGCATTTT.

This clonotype was observed a single time. The rearrangement joins TRBV4-1 to TRBJ2-1; 11 bases align to TRBD2. Germline V CDR1 and CDR2: MGHRA, YSYEKL. The V segment lost 2 bases and the J segment 9 bases; nucleotides outside the gene matches: 12. The CDR3 has 17 amino acids. The CDR3 DNA is TGCGCCAGCAGCCAATTACTACTAGCGGGAGCTGGGGGTGAGCAGTTCTTC. Translation gives CASSQLLLAGAGGEQFF.

The chain uses TRBV20-1 and TRBJ2-5; 16 positions match TRBD2. V trimming: 7 bases; J trimming: 8 bases; junction bases outside the gene matches: 16. The CDR3 contains 17 residues. CDR1 DFQATT and CDR2 SNEGSKA come from the germline V gene (reference sequence). The CDR3 coding sequence is TGCAGTGGCAAGGGGGGACTAGCGGGAGGGCCGGGTGAAACCCAGTACTTC. Translating it yields CSGKGGLAGGPGETQYF.

The rearrangement links TRBV28 to TRBJ2-7; the match to TRBD2 covers 10 bases. V trimming: 7 bases; J trimming: 4 bases; junction bases outside the gene matches: 13. CDR3 length equals 16 residues. Germline values: CDR1 MDHEN, CDR2 SYDVKM. Here the CDR3 DNA reads TGTGCCAGCACCCCTAGCGGGAGATCTGTGTGGTACGAGCAGTACTTC. It translates to CASTPSGRSVWYEQYF.

The V gene is TRBV28, the J gene TRBJ1-2, with TRBD1 as a possible D gene (5 bases). The V end lost 10 bases, the J end lost 4 bases, and 16 bases lay between the germline ends. This CDR3 comprises 13 residues. The V gene's germline CDR1 is MDHEN and CDR2 SYDVKM. The CDR3, as DNA: TGTGCCACTAATGCGGCGGGGGGCTATGGCTACACCTTC. Amino acids: CATNAAGGYGYTF.

This clonotype was seen at least ten times. The chain has TRBV19 and TRBJ2-2; D not resolved. V was shortened by 9 bases and J by 5 bases, with 16 bases between the two germline ends. CDR1 LNHDA and CDR2 SQIVND come from the germline V gene (reference sequence). CDR3 length: 14 residues. In nucleotides, the CDR3 is TGTGCCAGCCAAAGGCAGAGAATAACCGGGGAGCTGTTTTTT. Residues: CASQRQRITGELFF.

In its sample, this clonotype was seen many times. The chain employs TRBV11-2 and TRBJ2-7, with 10 bases lining up with TRBD2. CDR1 and CDR2 from the germline V gene are SGHAT and FQNNGV. The J segment lost 4 bases and the V segment lost 6 bases, leaving 12 bases of the junction unmatched. The CDR3 covers 16 residues. This CDR3 is CASSRASGSGAYEQYF. CDR3 DNA sequence: TGTGCCAGCAGTCGCGCTAGCGGGAGTGGGGCATACGAGCAGTACTTC. The full variable domain, rest sourced from reference TRBV11-2 and TRBJ2-7, is EAGVAQSPRYKIIEKRQSVAFWCNPISGHATLYWYQQILGQGPKLLIQFQNNGVVDDSQLPKDRFSAERLKGVDSTLKIQPAKLEDSAVYLCASSRASGSGAYEQYFGPGTRLTVT.

This clonotype was seen repeatedly, ten times or more. This chain connects TRBV30 to TRBJ2-1; TRBD2 matches 9 bases. Germline-derived CDR1 and CDR2 are GTSNPN and SVGIG (reference sequence). The CDR3 contains 12 residues. The V gene end was trimmed by 7 bases and the J gene end by 4 bases; junction bases not matched to a gene: 2. For the CDR3, the DNA is TGTGCCTTTAGCGGGAGTTACAATGAGCAGTTCTTC. This sequence encodes CAFSGSYNEQFF.

This clonotype appeared a few times. J is TRBJ2-3 and V is TRBV7-2; TRBD2 matches 7 bases. The CDR3 runs 15 residues. Germline CDR1 is SGHTA and CDR2 is FQGNSA. J was trimmed by 4 bases and V by 3 bases; bases with no gene match: 7. CDR3 protein: CASSFFRDYPDTQYF. The CDR3 nucleotides are TGTGCCAGCAGCTTTTTCCGGGACTATCCAGATACGCAGTATTTT.